The 14 T cell receptor beta chains presented below share a single source sample, sequenced in a study of blood T cell repertoires in COVID-19. TCRdb keeps only in-frame clones here, not all; method: immunoSEQ multiplex PCR. Of approximately 300,000 clones in the sample, just under 90% were seen once. Material: peripheral blood. The receptor set was obtained from a woman aged 40-49 years with acute or convalescent COVID-19.

The CDR3 loop is CATSEGGRPEAFF. The CDR3 DNA reads as TGTGCCACCAGTGAGGGGGGACGGCCTGAAGCTTTCTTT. This sequence joins TRBV24-1 and TRBJ1-1, with D perhaps TRBD1 (5 bases). This CDR3 comprises 13 residues. CDR1 and CDR2 (germline): KGHDR, SFDVKD. The V end was cut by 4 bases, the J end by 6 bases, with 11 bases between.

The rearrangement links TRBV27 to TRBJ1-5; 8 bases are shared with TRBD1. Germline loops: CDR1 MNHEY, CDR2 SMNVEV (reference sequence). The CDR3 loop spans 18 amino acids. V lost 6 bases to trimming and J lost 0 bases; unmatched junction nucleotides: 13. The CDR3 region is CASSGGQGGPYSNQPQHF. CDR3 coding DNA: TGTGCCAGCAGCGGAGGACAGGGAGGTCCCTATAGCAATCAGCCCCAGCATTTT.

The V gene is TRBV15, the J gene TRBJ1-5, with D maybe TRBD1 (5 bases). Trimming shortened V by 0 bases and J by 0 bases, and 12 bases separated the two germline ends. CDR1 and CDR2 (germline): LNHNV, YYDKDF (reference sequence). This CDR3 region has 17 residues. In DNA form, the CDR3 reads TGTGCCACCAGCAGAGAAATACTGGACACTAGCAATCAGCCCCAGCATTTT. Its translation is CATSREILDTSNQPQHF.

The V gene is TRBV5-8, the J gene TRBJ2-5, with 9 bases aligning to TRBD1. Germline lookup yields CDR1 SGHTS and CDR2 YDEGEE. The CDR3 is 16 residues long. V gave up 0 bases and J gave up 5 bases; unmatched junction bases: 8. CDR3 sequence (DNA): TGTGCCAGCAGCTTGGGTGGACAGGGGCCTAGGGAGACCCAGTACTTC. Its translation is CASSLGGQGPRETQYF.

The V call is TRBV9, the J call TRBJ1-1; weak D call: TRBD1 (6 bases). The V gene lost 4 bases and the J gene lost 6 bases, with 22 bases spanning the gap. The CDR3 runs 16 residues. Germline assignment: CDR1 SGDLS and CDR2 YYNGEE. The CDR3 DNA is TGTGCCAGCAGCAGGCGGGGGGCAGGGTTTATCGCTGAAGCTTTCTTT. It translates to CASSRRGAGFIAEAFF.

V usage is TRBV19 and J usage is TRBJ2-1, with D possibly matching TRBD2 (6 bases). The CDR3 contains 18 residues. Trimming left V 1 base short and J 4 bases short, with 20 bases between. Per germline, CDR1 LNHDA and CDR2 SQIVND (reference sequence). The CDR3, as DNA: TGTGCCAGTAGTATAGGCCGGGGTGGAGGGTCCGTTTACAATGAGCAGTTCTTC. Protein product: CASSIGRGGGSVYNEQFF.

The chain recombines TRBV3-1 (or the pseudogene TRBV3-2) with TRBJ2-7; 7 bases are a match to TRBD2. Germline CDR1 reads LGHDT; CDR2 reads YNNKEL (reference sequence). J was trimmed by 3 bases and V by 5 bases; bases with no gene match: 16. CDR3 length: 17 residues. CDR3 in amino acids: CASSFGLGGAGLYEQYV. In DNA, the CDR3 is TGTGCCAGCAGCTTCGGGCTCGGGGGAGCGGGGCTCTACGAGCAGTACGTC.

This chain links TRBV5-1 with TRBJ2-1; D uncertain. The CDR3 loop spans 15 amino acids. Germline V gene lookup returns CDR1 SGHRS and CDR2 YFSETQ. Trimming removed 4 bases at V and 0 bases at J, with 11 bases between. In DNA, the CDR3 is TGCGCCAGCAGCGTGGGTCCTAGCTCCTACAATGAGCAGTTCTTC. Its protein product is CASSVGPSSYNEQFF.

The CDR3 DNA reads as TGTGCCAGCAGCCCAGAGTACAGGGGGGTGAACACTGAAGCTTTCTTT. Its translation is CASSPEYRGVNTEAFF. The V call is TRBV7-9, the J call TRBJ1-1; TRBD1 matches 8 bases. The germline gives CDR1 SEHNR, CDR2 FQNEAQ (reference sequence). The CDR3 runs to 16 residues. V trimming: 5 bases; J trimming: 0 bases; junction bases outside the gene matches: 8.

V usage is TRBV19 and J usage is TRBJ1-2; D gene ambiguous. Germline CDR1 and CDR2: LNHDA and SQIVND (reference sequence). Trimming shortened V by 10 bases and J by 5 bases, and 17 bases separated the two germline ends. The CDR3 has 13 residues. CDR3 protein: CATSRDRGYGYTF. CDR3 nucleotides: TGTGCCACCTCTCGGGATCGAGGATATGGCTACACCTTC.

The chain carries TRBV30 and TRBJ1-6; D not certain. The V gene's germline CDR1 is GTSNPN and CDR2 SVGIG (reference sequence). This CDR3 is built from 14 residues. Trimming shortened V by 0 bases and J by 9 bases, and 12 bases separated the two germline ends. CDR3: CAWSVLEGGSPLHF. The CDR3 DNA reads as TGTGCCTGGAGTGTACTAGAAGGTGGTTCACCCCTCCACTTT.

A single count supports this clone. The chain recombines TRBV2 with TRBJ1-2, with D perhaps matching TRBD1 (5 bases). Trimming cost V 1 base and J 3 bases, with 9 bases left between them. This CDR3 region has 14 residues. CDR1 is SNHLY, CDR2 FYNNEI, per germline. CDR3 protein: CASSEDRSYYGYTF. The CDR3 DNA follows: TGTGCCAGCAGTGAAGACAGGTCCTACTATGGCTACACCTTC.

This rearrangement joins TRBV7-2 to TRBJ2-5; 14 nucleotides align to TRBD2. The V and J ends lost 6 bases and 5 bases, in that order; junction bases with no gene match: 8. In germline, CDR1 is SGHTA, CDR2 FQGNSA. The CDR3 runs to 16 residues. This CDR3 reads CASRPGTSGGFETQYF. CDR3 in DNA: TGTGCCAGCAGACCCGGGACTAGCGGGGGTTTTGAGACCCAGTACTTC.

V is TRBV9 and J is TRBJ1-6; D gene ambiguous. Germline CDR1 and CDR2: SGDLS and YYNGEE. The ends were cut back, 4 bases at V and 8 bases at J, with 16 bases in the middle. The CDR3 has 15 amino acids. In DNA form, the CDR3 reads TGTGCCAGCAGCACAACTAGCGGGGAATATTCACCCCTCCACTTT. This codes for CASSTTSGEYSPLHF.